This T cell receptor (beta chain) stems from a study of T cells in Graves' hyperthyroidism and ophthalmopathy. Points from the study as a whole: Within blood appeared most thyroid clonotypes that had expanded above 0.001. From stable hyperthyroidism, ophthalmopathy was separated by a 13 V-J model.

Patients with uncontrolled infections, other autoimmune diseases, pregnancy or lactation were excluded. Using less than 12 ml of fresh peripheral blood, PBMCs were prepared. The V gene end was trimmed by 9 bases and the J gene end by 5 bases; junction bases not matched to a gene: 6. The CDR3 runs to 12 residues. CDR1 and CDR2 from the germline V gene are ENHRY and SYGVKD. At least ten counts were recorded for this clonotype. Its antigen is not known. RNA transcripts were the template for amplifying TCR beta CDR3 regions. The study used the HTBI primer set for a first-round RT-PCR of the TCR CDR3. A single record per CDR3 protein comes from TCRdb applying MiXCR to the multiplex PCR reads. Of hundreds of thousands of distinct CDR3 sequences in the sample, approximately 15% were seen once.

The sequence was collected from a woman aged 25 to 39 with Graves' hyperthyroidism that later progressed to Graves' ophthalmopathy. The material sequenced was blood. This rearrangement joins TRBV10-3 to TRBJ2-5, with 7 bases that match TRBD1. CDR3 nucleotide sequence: TGTGCCATTTCCGGGACAGCCGAGACCCAGTACTTC. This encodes CAISGTAETQYF.